This T cell receptor beta chain originates from a study of cytomegalovirus exposure and HLA in healthy donors (dated by TCRdb to the late 2010s). In terms of the full investigation: An earlier analysis of some 550 of the donors reported roughly 270 Gb of sequence data and 117 million unique TCR beta sequences from 150 million to 200 million T cells. Along with the approximately 700-subject first cohort, a separate validation cohort of over 90 different subjects was used. In a later analysis, previously published TCR beta repertoires from fewer than 750 donors were re-analyzed and high-resolution HLA genotyping was added so that TCR occurrence patterns could be studied. The T cell repertoires of several hundred subjects were profiled by immunosequencing and related to cytomegalovirus serostatus. On average, around 230,000 unique TCR beta nucleotide sequences were sequenced per donor among more than 350 genotyped donors of the cohort, with around 19% of those sequences being non-productive. The study aimed to test whether cataloging public T cell receptors could reveal signatures of past pathogen exposure. A later genetic analysis used genome-wide SNP genotypes for about 55% of the 666 donors, treating that subset as a discovery cohort. A handful of DR-DQ haplotypes were handled as single units for association and clustering because linkage in the cohort was strong. Rather than drawing on any new phenotypic data, the later analysis identified candidate immune exposures from TCR beta sequences and the way those sequences occurred across donors. Among the approximately 430 genotyped donors, about 83% belonged to the genetic ancestry cluster associated with self-reported Caucasian donors. An earlier analysis of nearly 600 of the donors applied high-throughput TCR beta sequencing to assess whether each TCR beta V gene segment acted as functional or pseudogenic. HLA typing included class I and class II loci at four-digit resolution. All discovery cohort repertoires had been generated using a single sequencing platform. High-throughput TCR immunosequencing, statistical association of individual TCRs with disease status, and machine learning were combined to predict cytomegalovirus infection status. Donor age, sex, ethnicity and CMV serostatus were compiled together with the repertoire data. Roughly 300 gigabases of sequencing data and around 85 million unique TCR sequences made up an early release that covered approximately 650 HLA-typed donors. The number of donors typed differed by locus, with 629-630 for A, B, C, DRB1 and DQB1, roughly 520 for DQA1, about 610 for DPA1, and over 400 for DPB1.

The CDR3 measures 12 amino acids from cysteine to phenylalanine. CDR3 DNA only is kept here, 36 bases in frame from base 1. V has 4 bases trimmed and J has 9 bases trimmed; junction bases matching no gene number 4. The germline V gene yields SQVTM for CDR1 and ANQGSEA for CDR2. In its sample, this clone was seen a few times. No cognate antigen has been identified for it. The input lacks base qualities; no much larger clone sits a single base away. Study-wide findings and limitations: The classifier was reported to diagnose cytomegalovirus status with high specificity and sensitivity in both the original and validation cohorts. Strong co-occurrence of HLA alleles, especially DR and DQ, made assigning TCR associations to individual alleles difficult. In a later analysis, most CMV-associated TCR beta chains were found to appear HLA-restricted, with HLA associations seemingly driven largely by CMV exposure. The presence/absence analyses assumed that sequencing depth was roughly uniform across donors, and that assumption may not be true. In a later analysis, HLA-associated TCR beta chains were found to be more clonally expanded and to have lower generation probabilities than equally common non-associated chains. A total of about 180 TCR beta chains were listed by the study as associated with cytomegalovirus. An association between a missense DCLRE1C variant and V-gene and J-gene trimming of TCR beta chains was found in a later genetic analysis and replicated in an independent cohort. In vitro tests confirmed that a few of the cytomegalovirus-associated TCR beta chains recognize cytomegalovirus antigens. HLA typing was unavailable for some donors at each locus, so association tests used only the typed subset. The authors suggested that the approach could potentially be generalized to other disease states and immunological phenotypes. Across donors, most TCR sequences were observed very rarely, whereas some public TCRs were present in many individuals. Correlated functional status among segregating V segments might reflect linkage disequilibrium, but an unknown experimental factor could not be ruled out. At a false discovery rate of 0.05, a later analysis linked roughly 17,000 TCR beta sequences to specific HLA alleles. Broadly in line with IMGT annotations, most TCR beta V segments showed up in productive rearrangements about 87% or about 30% of the time in an earlier analysis of some 590 of the donors. The only immune exposure information available for the cohort was CMV serostatus. A further reported finding was that TCR beta sequences accurately predicted the HLA-A and HLA-B alleles for most subjects in the first cohort. According to a later analysis, parvovirus B19, influenza, CMV and Epstein-Barr virus appeared linked to several top co-occurrence clusters. In this cohort, only TCR beta chains were sequenced, and detectable features were limited by the absence of alpha or paired-chain data. A later genetic analysis reported fewer N-insertions in productive TCRs among donors in an Asian-associated ancestry cluster than the approximately 670-donor mean. Because counts were too low, about 18 rarely observed V segments, including chromosome 9 orphons, were excluded from the earlier analysis of 500 to 700 of the donors. The 87-base-pair reads could not distinguish some IMGT-functional V segments, including TRBV6-2 and TRBV6-3, so those segments were excluded. A cluster of highly shared sequence variants was judged likely to represent a technical artifact of the sequencing pipeline. According to a later analysis, TCR association rates differed among HLA loci, with DRB1 alleles showing the most associated TCRs and HLA-C alleles showing the fewest.

The cohort was made up of 650 to 700 healthy bone marrow donors. All cohort members were sampled while nominally healthy, although unrecorded immune exposures were likely present. The donor was CMV seropositive and belonged to the group of 250 to 300 seropositive cohort members. A peripheral blood sample was provided by each donor, and peripheral blood mononuclear cells were used for TCR beta sequencing. The Qiagen DNeasy Blood Extraction Kit was used to extract genomic DNA from the blood cell samples. To prepare the library, the immunoSEQ multiplex PCR assay was applied. A mixture of 60 forward primers for TCR Vbeta segments and 13 reverse primers for TCR Jbeta segments was used in the multiplex PCR. The CDR3 region of rearranged TCR beta genes was amplified from genomic DNA by a multiplex PCR assay. The Illumina HiSeq System was used to sequence the amplified TCR beta libraries as 87-base-pair reads. On the study's bioinformatics: A later analysis counted approximately 84 million unique TCR beta chains across the 640 or so repertoires, and about 10 million of these chains were shared by at least two donors. To remove PCR and sequencing errors, raw reads were error-corrected and collapsed into unique sequences using a nearest-neighbor algorithm that merged closely related sequences. CDR3 sequences were aligned to IMGT reference sequences to assign V, D and J gene segments. Each retained sequence needed at least a six-nucleotide match to both a V gene segment and a J gene segment. Rearrangements were classified as productive when the CDR3 lacked stop codons and remained in frame with V and J, and all other rearrangements were classified as non-productive. CDR3 was defined according to IMGT convention as the region running from the second conserved V-encoded cysteine to the conserved J-encoded phenylalanine. The earlier analysis of fewer than 700 of the donors excluded sequences that lacked an unambiguous match to a single V gene segment. An earlier analysis of a few hundred of the donors called V segments functional above 56.7% productive rearrangements and segregating when the between-donor standard deviation exceeded 5%. A statistical classification framework was developed to diagnose cytomegalovirus status using the catalog of TCR beta chain sequences. In a later analysis, TCR nucleotide sequences were compared against IMGT/GENE-DB human TR gene sequences so that V and J genes could be assigned. Using the TCRdist pipeline, a later analysis assigned CDR3 sequences along with most-parsimonious VDJ recombination scenarios. In a later analysis, every TCR beta chain was defined by the combination of its CDR3 amino acid sequence and its V-gene family, and reads without a unique V-gene family were dropped. As a way to deal with suspected cross-contamination and a sequencing artifact, a later analysis dropped hundreds of nucleotide sequences that were highly shared and had low generation probability. For each public chain, a later analysis derived a clonal expansion index from normalized ranks of inferred template counts within each repertoire. Generation probabilities in a later analysis came from a VDJ recombination model fitted to out-of-frame rearrangements, and those results were checked against IGoR. Hypergeometric tests were used in a later analysis to score TCR-TCR, TCR-HLA and TCR-CMV co-occurrence, with a repertoire-size bias correction applied to the TCR pairs. In a later analysis, false discovery rates were estimated by permuting HLA or CMV assignments 20 times. In a later analysis, co-occurring TCRs were grouped using DBSCAN, with TCRdist sequence similarity added in when clustering inside HLA-allele-positive subsets. For co-occurrence clustering, repertoires with fewer than 30,000 or more than 120,000 public chains were excluded, along with roughly 5 repertoires with anomalous nucleotide sharing. Sourced from immuneACCESS, this table was stored by TCRdb with only in-frame sequences that have V and J called. A share of the clones is absent; for the studies checked, an unresolved V gene accounts for under half, and the remainder has no known explanation. V, J and clone size were drawn from that table, and D and trimming were deduced from the DNA. This sample gives about 120,000 clones in total; under 12% of them show up just once. The ten largest clones capture 4.6% of the sample.

Sequenced input: PBMCs. The V gene is TRBV29-1 and the J gene is TRBJ2-1, with 9 middle bases fitting TRBD1. This clonotype was obtained from a woman aged 18-29 years in good health and CMV-seropositive. In nucleotide form, the sequence is TGCAGCGTTGGGACAGGGGAGGTTGAGCAGTTCTTC. Translated, it gives CSVGTGEVEQFF.